A single TCR beta chain is shown here with its context. Germline assignment: CDR1 ENHRY and CDR2 SYGVKD. The J segment lost 2 bases and the V segment lost 6 bases, leaving 6 bases of the junction unmatched. The CDR3 extends over 15 amino acids. This entry belongs to a study of tumor-infiltrating lymphocytes in oesophageal squamous cell carcinoma. TCRdb redid the calling of the PCR reads with MiXCR, one entry per CDR3 protein. The sample includes about 16,000 distinct CDR3 sequences, approximately 45% seen only once; the top ten take roughly 33%. V gene TRBV10-3 combines with J gene TRBJ2-1; 8 bases line up with TRBD2. The sample comprised normal esophageal tissue next to the tumor. The clonotype was recovered from a female donor with esophageal squamous cell carcinoma. CDR3 protein: CAISSSGSTYNEQFF. In nucleotides, the CDR3 is TGTGCCATCAGCTCAAGCGGGAGTACCTACAATGAGCAGTTCTTC.